This paragraph covers one T cell receptor beta chain sequence. The antigen is not known. The source of the sample is a study of T-cell memory formation after mild COVID-19. Overall study findings and caveats: Day 15 to 85 contracting clones showed balanced CD4/CD8; later expanders leaned CD4+. Prior to infection, memory already included some responding clones, suggesting cross-reactive memory joined.

TCRdb independently ran MiXCR on the 5' RACE reads; one entry per CDR3 protein. The sample consists of roughly 86,000 distinct CDR3 sequences, 10% to 15% of them appearing once. Germline values: CDR1 DFQATT, CDR2 SNEGSKA (reference sequence). This CDR3 has 18 residues. V lost 0 bases and J lost 6; bases outside the gene matches: 15. J is TRBJ2-1 and V is TRBV20-1; 9 nucleotides line up with TRBD2. The sequencing input was PBMCs or a T cell subset sorted from them (not recorded which). The clonotype originates from an adult woman who had mild COVID-19 (a few samples of this study predate the infection). Cell type and time point are not known. The CDR3 DNA follows: TGCAGTGCTAGAGACTCCTGGCGGGGTAGCGGGGGATTCAATGAGCAGTTCTTC. Protein product: CSARDSWRGSGGFNEQFF.